These 25 T cell receptor beta chains originate from one sample sequenced in a study of blood T cell repertoires in COVID-19. Clones were read by immunoSEQ multiplex PCR, and TCRdb kept only the in-frame ones, dropping some. Altogether roughly 450,000 clones are present, about 90% being singletons, with the ten largest covering about 0.6%. The specimen sequenced was PBMCs or T cells enriched from blood (not recorded which). The origin of the receptors is a man between 18 and 35 years old who had recovered from COVID-19.

The gene calls are TRBV29-1 and TRBJ1-1; D not resolved. Germline lookup yields CDR1 SQVTM and CDR2 ANQGSEA. V shed 5 bases and J shed 4 bases, with 17 bases lying between them. This CDR3 is built from 14 residues. The CDR3 DNA reads as TGCAGCGTTAATTTATGGTCGGGAAGCACTGAAGCTTTCTTT. Protein product: CSVNLWSGSTEAFF.

The chain's CDR3 is CASSAQGVGVSNQPQHF. CDR3 in DNA: TGTGCCAGCAGCGCACAGGGGGTAGGGGTTAGCAATCAGCCCCAGCATTTT. This chain uses TRBV2 with TRBJ1-5; 8 nucleotides align to TRBD1. Per the germline V gene, CDR1 is SNHLY and CDR2 is FYNNEI. CDR3 length: 17 amino acids. With V trimmed by 6 bases and J by 0 bases, 10 bases remained unmatched.

This rearrangement joins TRBV10-1 to TRBJ2-1; unclear D gene. Looked up from germline, CDR1 is WNHNN and CDR2 is SYGVQD (reference sequence). CDR3 length: 10 amino acids. V was shortened by 3 bases and J by 12 bases, with 6 bases between the two germline ends. In nucleotides, the CDR3 is TGCGCCAGCAGTGAAACGAGGCAGTTCTTC. This translates into CASSETRQFF.

As to this clone: This CDR3 is also generated by other DNA sequences in the sample. This chain connects TRBV10-3 to TRBJ1-6; D ambiguous. Germline V gives CDR1 ENHRY, CDR2 SYGVKD. The V end was cut by 0 bases, the J end by 10 bases, with 7 bases between. The CDR3 is made up of 13 amino acids. The chain's CDR3 is CAISESGESPLHF. DNA for the CDR3: TGTGCCATCAGTGAGTCGGGAGAGTCACCCCTCCACTTT.

The gene calls are TRBV5-5 and TRBJ2-1; 10 nucleotides line up with TRBD2. Trimming took 1 base from V and 1 from J; bases not matched to a gene: 8. The V gene's germline CDR1 is SGHKS and CDR2 YYEKEE (reference sequence). This CDR3 comprises 18 residues. The CDR3 DNA sequence: TGTGCCAGCAGCTTGCGGCTAGCGGGGGTCGGTTCCTACAATGAGCAGTTCTTC. It translates to CASSLRLAGVGSYNEQFF.

The chain joins TRBV6-5 to TRBJ2-5, with D possibly TRBD2 on 6 matching bases. Trimming stripped 6 bases from V and 0 bases from J, with 11 bases between. CDR1 MNHEY and CDR2 SVGAGI come from the germline V gene. The CDR3 is 14 residues long. The CDR3 here is CASRAAGNQETQYF. The CDR3 nucleotides are TGTGCCAGCAGAGCTGCGGGGAACCAAGAGACCCAGTACTTC.

This chain links TRBV5-1 with TRBJ2-5; 10 nucleotides agree with TRBD2. Trimming at V came to 7 bases and at J to 5 bases, leaving 11 bases not matched to a gene. The CDR3 covers 15 residues. Germline V gene sequence: CDR1 SGHRS, CDR2 YFSETQ. The CDR3 nucleotides are TGCGCCAGCCGAGGACTAGCGGACCTCCCGGAGACCCAGTACTTC. The encoded protein is CASRGLADLPETQYF.

The chain has TRBV19 and TRBJ1-1; D gene ambiguous. CDR3 length: 11 amino acids. Germline-derived CDR1 and CDR2 are LNHDA and SQIVND (reference sequence). The V and J ends lost 3 bases and 8 bases respectively, with 7 bases between them. The CDR3 region has the DNA TGTGCCAGTAGTATCTGGGCGGAAGCTTTCTTT. It is translated as CASSIWAEAFF.

Here the CDR3 DNA reads TGTGCCAGCAGTGTAAGACAGGACGCGGGCTATGGCTACACCTTC. Translated, it gives CASSVRQDAGYGYTF. This chain links TRBV2 with TRBJ1-2, with TRBD1 as a possible D gene (6 bases). This CDR3 is 15 amino acids long. The ends were cut back, 4 bases at V and 4 bases at J, with 16 bases in the middle. The V gene's germline CDR1 is SNHLY and CDR2 FYNNEI.

The chain is built from TRBV11-3 and TRBJ2-7; D unresolved. Trimming stripped 1 base from V and 1 base from J, with 11 bases between. This CDR3 contains 15 residues. Germline V CDR1 and CDR2: SGHNT, YENEEA. CDR3 sequence reads: CASSLGAALSYEQYF. CDR3 coding DNA: TGTGCCAGCAGCTTAGGGGCCGCCCTATCCTACGAGCAGTACTTC.

This chain connects TRBV2 to TRBJ1-2; TRBD1 matches at 9 bases. With 4 bases clipped from V and 3 bases from J, the junction kept 3 bases outside the gene matches. This CDR3 spans 14 amino acids. Germline-derived CDR1 and CDR2 are SNHLY and FYNNEI. CDR3 in amino acids: CASSARQGDYGYTF. The CDR3 DNA is TGTGCCAGCAGTGCCAGACAGGGGGACTATGGCTACACCTTC.

V and J are TRBV5-8 and TRBJ1-2; TRBD1 might be the D (6 bases). CDR3 length equals 14 residues. Between the trimmed V and J ends, which lost 0 bases and 4 bases, there was a span of 10 bases. Germline V gives CDR1 SGHTS, CDR2 YDEGEE. The CDR3 reads CASSLGRGGYGYTF. The CDR3, as DNA: TGTGCCAGCAGCTTGGGCAGGGGTGGCTATGGCTACACCTTC.

The chain carries TRBV19 and TRBJ2-1; D unresolved. CDR1 and CDR2 (germline): LNHDA, SQIVND (reference sequence). The CDR3 totals 13 residues. Trimming cost V 1 base and J 4 bases, with 5 bases left between them. The CDR3 sequence is CASSIVKYNEQFF. CDR3 sequence (DNA): TGTGCCAGTAGTATAGTCAAATACAATGAGCAGTTCTTC.

As to this clone: Mismatch with germline at one junction end may stem from a read error. The chain couples TRBV2 to TRBJ1-6, with 9 bases fitting TRBD1. CDR3 size: 11 residues. The germline gives CDR1 SNHLY, CDR2 FYNNEI. The CDR3 loop is CASSQKGDRVF. CDR3 nucleotide sequence: TGTGCCAGCAGTCAAAAAGGGGACAGGGTCTTT.

The chain uses TRBV12-3 or TRBV12-4 and TRBJ2-7, with 7 bases aligning to TRBD1. The V gene end was trimmed by 8 bases and the J gene end by 3 bases; junction bases not matched to a gene: 7. The length of the CDR3 is 13 residues. The CDR3 region is CASRLGQFYEQYF. As DNA, the CDR3 is TGTGCCAGCCGCTTGGGACAGTTCTACGAGCAGTACTTC.

The chain links TRBV5-1 to TRBJ1-2; no reliable D call. The CDR3 length is 17 residues. The V gene's germline CDR1 is SGHRS and CDR2 YFSETQ. Deletions cut 1 base from V and 6 bases from J, with 22 bases between. Written as DNA, the CDR3 is TGCGCCAGCAGCTTGTATGTCCCCACTGCGCTTCCTAATGGCTACACCTTC. Residues: CASSLYVPTALPNGYTF.

The chain has TRBV7-9 and TRBJ1-2; TRBD1 is a possible D gene (5 bases). V was cut by 4 bases and J by 12 bases, with 18 bases left in between. Germline V gene sequence: CDR1 SEHNR, CDR2 FQNEAQ (reference sequence). The CDR3 runs 13 residues. The CDR3 loop is CASSSEIGAGDTF. Written as DNA, the CDR3 is TGTGCCAGCAGCTCTGAGATAGGGGCTGGGGACACCTTC. The entire variable domain, with the rest obtained from reference TRBV7-9 and TRBJ1-2, is as follows: DTGVSQNPRHKITKRGQNVTFRCDPISEHNRLYWYRQTLGQGPEFLTYFQNEAQLEKSRLLSDRFSAERPKGSFSTLEIQRTEQGDSAMYLCASSSEIGAGDTFGSGTRLTVV.

This clone was observed once. V and J are TRBV11-2 and TRBJ1-4; possible D gene TRBD1, 6 bases. V was pared by 1 base and J by 6 bases, with 12 bases between. The germline CDR1 and CDR2 sequences are SGHAT and FQNNGV. The CDR3 is made up of 15 amino acids. The CDR3 nucleotides are TGTGCCAGCAGCTTAGGACTAAAGGGGGATGAAAAACTGTTTTTT. Encoded protein: CASSLGLKGDEKLFF.

The chain joins TRBV29-1 to TRBJ1-2; D gene uncertain. The CDR3 is 12 residues long. V lost 3 bases and J 4 bases, leaving 9 bases between the germline ends. CDR1 and CDR2 (germline): SQVTM, ANQGSEA. The CDR3 DNA reads TGCAGCGTTGACGGGAGGCTCTATGGCTACACCTTC. Amino acid sequence: CSVDGRLYGYTF.

CDR3 nucleotide sequence: TGTGCCTGGAGTGTAAACCGGGTTAGCGAGACTCAAGAGACCCAGTACTTC. As protein: CAWSVNRVSETQETQYF. The chain couples TRBV30 to TRBJ2-5; D might be TRBD2 (5 bases). CDR3 size: 17 residues. Trimming pared 0 bases from V and 2 bases from J, leaving 19 bases between. Germline V gene sequence: CDR1 GTSNPN, CDR2 SVGIG (reference sequence).

This clone was recorded only once. The CDR3 loop reads CASSSPGTSGRNEQFF. In DNA form, the CDR3 reads TGTGCCAGCAGCTCCCCCGGGACTAGTGGCAGGAATGAGCAGTTCTTC. The gene calls are TRBV11-2 and TRBJ2-1, with 8 nucleotides matching TRBD2. CDR3 size: 16 residues. Germline-derived CDR1 and CDR2 are SGHAT and FQNNGV. After removal of 4 bases from V and 7 bases from J, the junction contained 12 bases not matched to a gene.

This rearrangement joins TRBV5-1 to TRBJ2-5; D is unresolved. V shed 0 bases and J shed 4 bases, with 7 bases lying between them. Germline values: CDR1 SGHRS, CDR2 YFSETQ. CDR3 size: 13 residues. This CDR3 is CASSLAISETQYF. CDR3 coding DNA: TGCGCCAGCAGCTTGGCCATTTCAGAGACCCAGTACTTC.

J is TRBJ1-2 and V is TRBV7-8, with D possibly TRBD1 on 6 matching bases. Trimming took 1 base from V and 2 from J, leaving 11 bases between them. Germline CDR1 reads SGHVS; CDR2 reads FQNEAQ. The CDR3 totals 15 residues. The CDR3 region is CASSLETGQNYGYTF. The CDR3 nucleotides read TGTGCCAGCAGCTTAGAGACAGGACAGAACTATGGCTACACCTTC.

This chain joins TRBV3-1 (or the pseudogene TRBV3-2) and TRBJ1-2, with 7 bases identical to TRBD1. There are 15 residues in the CDR3. Germline-derived CDR1 and CDR2 are LGHDT and YNNKEL (reference sequence). With V trimmed by 4 bases and J by 0 bases, 5 bases remained unmatched. CDR3 sequence: CASSLATGANYGYTF. The CDR3 DNA follows: TGTGCCAGCAGCCTAGCCACAGGGGCTAACTATGGCTACACCTTC.

The gene calls are TRBV19 and TRBJ2-2, with 7 bases that match TRBD1. The CDR3 consists of 15 residues. Germline V CDR1 and CDR2: LNHDA, SQIVND (reference sequence). Germline trimming cut 4 bases from V and 1 base from J; bases unmatched to any gene: 3. Here the CDR3 reads CASSTRDRNTGELFF. CDR3 DNA sequence: TGTGCCAGTAGTACCCGGGACAGGAACACCGGGGAGCTGTTTTTT.